Below are 20 T cell receptor beta chains sequenced from a single sample in a study of long-term antiretroviral therapy in people with HIV. Researchers report immunoSEQ v3.0 was run at survey level. The assay was immunoSEQ multiplex PCR, and TCRdb's table has in-frame clones only and misses some. The table includes about 21,000 clones, approximately 82% detected once. The sample here was unsorted PBMCs, taken 0.5 years after starting antiretroviral therapy. The receptors here all came from a man younger than 30 with HIV.

This clone was recorded only once. The chain combines TRBV19 with TRBJ1-2; no clear D. CDR1 and CDR2 (germline): LNHDA, SQIVND (reference sequence). The CDR3 spans 13 residues. Trimming took off 3 bases at V and 6 bases at J, with 11 bases between the two ends. Written as DNA, the CDR3 is TGTGCCAGTAGTATTCGGCACGCGGATGGCTACACCTTC. It encodes CASSIRHADGYTF.

The chain has TRBV6-5 and TRBJ2-3, with 14 bases fitting TRBD2. The CDR3 sequence is 16 residues long. Trimming removed 4 bases from V and 6 bases from J; junction bases left unmatched: 6. The germline gives CDR1 MNHEY, CDR2 SVGAGI. The CDR3 nucleotides read TGTGCCAGCAGTTTAGGGACTAGCGGGAGTTTGGATACGCAGTATTTT. It codes for CASSLGTSGSLDTQYF.

The CDR3 loop is CAWMGANYEQYF. In DNA form, the CDR3 reads TGTGCCTGGATGGGGGCGAACTACGAGCAGTACTTC. This sequence joins TRBV30 and TRBJ2-7, with a weak D call TRBD1 (6 bases). Germline V lookup: CDR1 GTSNPN, CDR2 SVGIG (reference sequence). Trimming shortened V by 4 bases and J by 3 bases, and 10 bases separated the two germline ends. The CDR3 consists of 12 residues.

The J gene is TRBJ1-5, the V gene TRBV15; TRBD1 might be the D (5 bases). Trimming pared 3 bases from V and 6 bases from J, leaving 9 bases between. Germline CDR1 reads LNHNV; CDR2 reads YYDKDF (reference sequence). This CDR3 is 13 amino acids long. The CDR3 spells CATSRDIRQPQHF. CDR3 nucleotide sequence: TGTGCCACCAGCAGGGACATCCGTCAGCCCCAGCATTTT.

In its sample, this clone was seen once. This chain connects TRBV6-1 to TRBJ2-3, with TRBD2 as a possible D gene (5 bases). Germline-derived CDR1 and CDR2 are MNHNS and SASEGT. The CDR3 totals 14 residues. V dropped 6 bases and J dropped 1 base, with 11 bases sitting between them. The CDR3 loop reads CASRTGGRTDTQYF. CDR3 nucleotide sequence: TGTGCCAGCAGGACGGGCGGGCGCACAGATACGCAGTATTTT.

The chain joins TRBV9 to TRBJ2-1; D is possibly TRBD2 (6 bases). This CDR3 is 15 amino acids long. V gave up 0 bases and J gave up 2 bases, with 9 bases separating them. CDR1 is SGDLS and CDR2 is YYNGEE in the germline V gene. The CDR3 protein is CASSVELAPYNEQFF. The CDR3 DNA reads as TGTGCCAGCAGCGTAGAACTAGCCCCCTACAATGAGCAGTTCTTC.

The CDR3 nucleotides read TGTGCCAGCAGCTCGTCGGCGGGACAGGGATTCTCCTACGAGCAGTACTTC. Translating gives CASSSSAGQGFSYEQYF. This chain connects TRBV7-6 to TRBJ2-7; 9 bases are a match to TRBD1. Looked up from germline, CDR1 is SGHVS and CDR2 is FNYEAQ. The CDR3 has 17 amino acids. With 4 bases clipped from V and 0 bases from J, the junction kept 10 bases outside the gene matches.

This chain links TRBV27 with TRBJ2-3, with D possibly matching TRBD1 (5 bases). Germline assignment: CDR1 MNHEY and CDR2 SMNVEV (reference sequence). V was clipped by 7 bases and J by 4 bases, with 18 bases between them. The length of the CDR3 is 15 residues. CDR3 loop: CASTDSFSVSDTQYF. CDR3 coding DNA: TGTGCCAGCACAGACAGTTTTTCTGTTTCAGATACGCAGTATTTT.

V and J are TRBV7-9 and TRBJ2-2; D uncertain. This CDR3 contains 15 residues. The V gene lost 1 base and the J gene lost 2 bases, with 8 bases spanning the gap. Per the germline V gene, CDR1 is SEHNR and CDR2 is FQNEAQ (reference sequence). Written as DNA, the CDR3 is TGTGCCAGCAGCTTAGTTGGAGATAACACCGGGGAGCTGTTTTTT. Amino acids: CASSLVGDNTGELFF.

The genes are TRBV7-9 and TRBJ2-7; the match to TRBD2 covers 12 bases. Trimming cost V 3 bases and J 3 bases; bases outside gene matches: 6. The CDR3 totals 16 residues. Germline-derived CDR1 and CDR2 are SEHNR and FQNEAQ (reference sequence). The chain's CDR3 is CASSLTGLAGNYEQYF. The DNA for the CDR3 is TGTGCCAGCAGCTTGACAGGACTAGCGGGGAACTACGAGCAGTACTTC. The whole variable domain, remainder taken from reference TRBV7-9 and TRBJ2-7, is DTGVSQNPRHKITKRGQNVTFRCDPISEHNRLYWYRQTLGQGPEFLTYFQNEAQLEKSRLLSDRFSAERPKGSFSTLEIQRTEQGDSAMYLCASSLTGLAGNYEQYFGPGTRLTVT.

The chain combines TRBV4-1 with TRBJ1-1, with no clear D. Germline assignment: CDR1 MGHRA and CDR2 YSYEKL. The CDR3 runs to 13 residues. V gave up 3 bases and J gave up 10 bases, with 15 bases separating them. The CDR3 protein is CASSQGGSIGAFF. CDR3 coding DNA: TGCGCCAGCAGCCAGGGCGGGAGCATAGGAGCTTTCTTT.

The genes are TRBV2 and TRBJ2-1; no reliable D call. Germline V lookup: CDR1 SNHLY, CDR2 FYNNEI. V was trimmed by 1 base and J by 11 bases, leaving 6 bases between them. The CDR3 is made up of 11 amino acids. DNA for the CDR3: TGTGCCAGCAGTGAAGAGGGCCAGCAGTTCTTC. Residues: CASSEEGQQFF.

The chain has TRBV27 and TRBJ2-6; D is unclear. V was clipped by 2 bases and J by 4 bases, with 18 bases between them. The CDR3 runs to 18 residues. Germline CDR1 is MNHEY and CDR2 is SMNVEV (reference sequence). The CDR3 DNA follows: TGTGCCAGCAGTTTACCTCGGGCTGGGGTATCCGGGGCCAACGTCCTGACTTTC. Encoded protein: CASSLPRAGVSGANVLTF.

The table lists this clone with a count of one. The V and J genes are TRBV6-6 and TRBJ2-3; D not resolved. Germline-derived CDR1 and CDR2 are MNHNY and SVGAGI (reference sequence). The V and J ends lost 5 bases and 5 bases respectively, with 11 bases between them. The CDR3 extends over 13 amino acids. The CDR3: CASSPPLGDTQYF. The CDR3 DNA follows: TGTGCCAGCAGTCCGCCTCTGGGAGATACGCAGTATTTT.

The V gene is TRBV2, the J gene TRBJ1-2, with TRBD1 matching 8 bases. The CDR3 runs to 14 residues. J was trimmed by 2 bases and V by 6 bases; bases with no gene match: 5. Germline V gives CDR1 SNHLY, CDR2 FYNNEI. DNA for the CDR3: TGTGCCAGCAGGGGACAGGTTTCGAACTATGGCTACACCTTC. It translates to CASRGQVSNYGYTF.

The chain combines TRBV19 with TRBJ1-2; 9 positions agree with TRBD1. Looked up from germline, CDR1 is LNHDA and CDR2 is SQIVND (reference sequence). V was clipped by 8 bases and J by 8 bases; unmatched bases: 3. The CDR3 contains 11 residues. CDR3 sequence reads: CASWTGVGYTF. In nucleotides, the CDR3 is TGTGCCAGTTGGACAGGGGTCGGCTACACCTTC.

CDR3 DNA sequence: TGTGCCAGCAGCTTAGTGGACAGGGAGATCTATGGCTACACCTTC. This encodes CASSLVDREIYGYTF. V gene TRBV13 combines with J gene TRBJ1-2, with 8 bases lining up with TRBD1. The germline V gene has CDR1 PRHDT and CDR2 FYEKMQ (reference sequence). V shed 1 base and J 4 bases; nucleotides not matched to a gene: 5. The CDR3 runs 15 residues.

The rearrangement links TRBV7-3 to TRBJ2-5; D may be TRBD1 (7 bases). Germline loops: CDR1 SGHTA, CDR2 FQGTGA. Trimming stripped 5 bases from V and 1 base from J, with 20 bases between. This CDR3 has 17 amino acids. In nucleotides, the CDR3 is TGTGCCAGCAGCCCCCGCGGGGAAGGGGACAGCCAAGAGACCCAGTACTTC. Translation gives CASSPRGEGDSQETQYF.

This chain links TRBV25-1 with TRBJ2-1; TRBD2 agrees at 10 bases. The CDR3 consists of 15 residues. Germline CDR1 is MGHDK and CDR2 is SYGVNS. The V segment lost 7 bases and the J segment 4 bases; nucleotides outside the gene matches: 7. The CDR3 here is CASKDSGRPYNEQFF. The CDR3 DNA sequence: TGTGCCAGCAAGGATAGCGGGAGGCCTTACAATGAGCAGTTCTTC.

The V and J genes are TRBV9 and TRBJ2-1; the D gene is possibly TRBD2 (5 bases). V gave up 1 base and J gave up 6 bases, with 14 bases separating them. The V gene's germline CDR1 is SGDLS and CDR2 YYNGEE. CDR3 length: 15 amino acids. The CDR3: CASSVSGEPINEQFF. In nucleotides, the CDR3 is TGTGCCAGCAGCGTAAGCGGAGAGCCCATCAATGAGCAGTTCTTC.